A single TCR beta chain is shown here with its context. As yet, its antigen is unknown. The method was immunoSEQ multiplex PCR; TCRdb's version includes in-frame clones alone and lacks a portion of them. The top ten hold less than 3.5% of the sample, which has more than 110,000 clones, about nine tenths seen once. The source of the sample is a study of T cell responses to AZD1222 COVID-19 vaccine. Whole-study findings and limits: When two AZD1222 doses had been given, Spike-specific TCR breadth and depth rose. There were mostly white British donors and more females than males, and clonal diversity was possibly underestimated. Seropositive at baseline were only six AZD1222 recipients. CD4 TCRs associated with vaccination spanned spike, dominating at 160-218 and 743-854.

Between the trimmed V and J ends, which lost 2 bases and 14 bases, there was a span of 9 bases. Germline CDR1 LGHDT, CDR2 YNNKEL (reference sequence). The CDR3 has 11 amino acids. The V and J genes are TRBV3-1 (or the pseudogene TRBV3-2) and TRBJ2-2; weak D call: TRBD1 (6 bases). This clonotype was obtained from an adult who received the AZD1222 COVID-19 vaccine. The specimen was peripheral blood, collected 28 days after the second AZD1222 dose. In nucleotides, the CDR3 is TGTGCCAGCAGCCAATTACAGGGTCTGTTTTTT. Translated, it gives CASSQLQGLFF.